Given below is one TCR beta chain in context. Its antigen is not known. Cells were stimulated with overlapping HIV-1 Gag 15-mer peptides. Memory cells lacking CD40L and CD69 with high CD45RO were sorted. For about 20 hours, CD8-depleted PBMCs received anti-CD28/CD49d costimulation, a CD40-blocking antibody and enfuvirtide. The record originates from a study of persistence of HIV-infected CD4 T cells. Germline V lookup: CDR1 LGHDT, CDR2 YNNKEL (reference sequence). The CDR3 runs to 16 residues. The V and J ends lost 3 bases and 0 bases, in that order; junction bases with no gene match: 5. Sequencing used immunoSEQ version 4 in survey mode. The method was immunoSEQ multiplex PCR; TCRdb's version includes in-frame clones alone and lacks a portion of them. The profile shows roughly 35,000 clones, 75% to 90% of them singletons.

The rearrangement links TRBV3-1 (or the pseudogene TRBV3-2) to TRBJ2-3; TRBD1 agrees at 8 bases. This sequence was found in an adult with HIV. The donor label of this sample is uncertain. Sequenced here: cultured CD4+ T cells from PBMCs, sampled from a patient who received antiretroviral therapy. This CDR3 reads CASSQDRVDSTDTQYF. CDR3 nucleotide sequence: TGTGCCAGCAGCCAGGACAGGGTGGATAGCACAGATACGCAGTATTTT.